This TCR beta chain was recorded in a study of CD8 T cells in ankylosing spondylitis. General observations from the study: Reactive arthritis synovial fluid and blood were previously reported to contain some motif variants. A motif in TCR beta, a set of eight highly homologous variants, appeared characteristic of ankylosing spondylitis blood. Significant enrichment of disease-linked clones was reported in matched ankylosing spondylitis synovial fluid.

TCRdb re-analysed the 5' RACE reads in MiXCR, keeping a single row per CDR3 protein. The sample holds 230,000 or so distinct CDR3 sequences, 15% to 20% seen once. This clonotype appeared a few times. What it recognizes is unknown. V lost 3 bases and J lost 7; bases outside the gene matches: 15. The CDR3 extends over 18 amino acids. Per germline, CDR1 LGHNA and CDR2 YNFKEQ. J is TRBJ2-1 and V is TRBV4-2; 10 positions match TRBD2. This TCR derives from a male donor with ankylosing spondylitis or in good health (not recorded which). Sequencing was performed on blood, either unsorted or a sorted T cell fraction (not recorded which). CDR3 coding DNA: TGTGCCAGCAGCCAGGACCCTCCCCCTGCTAGCGGGGGTAATGAGCAGTTCTTC. Protein sequence: CASSQDPPPASGGNEQFF.